This TCR beta chain is drawn from a study of T cells in Graves' hyperthyroidism and ophthalmopathy (dated by TCRdb to between 2017 and 2020). At the level of the whole study: Peripheral blood samples were taken at the time of initial diagnosis, prior to any treatment. Once sampling was done, hyperthyroidism patients were given methimazole at a starting dose of 30 mg daily, whereas ophthalmopathy patients were given high-dose intravenous methylprednisolone. To identify distinguishing TCR V-J signatures, a discovery cohort of 90 to 100 patients was used, comprising some 45 with Graves' ophthalmopathy and some 60 with stable Graves' hyperthyroidism. The paper reports TCR Vbeta CDR3 sequencing of fewer than 150 peripheral blood samples: under 45 ophthalmopathy, 70 to 85 hyperthyroidism and around 17 progressor patients. In addition, the study compared T-cell repertoires in thyroid tissue and in blood from six Graves' hyperthyroidism patients. The 100 discovery patients were randomly divided into training and test sets at a 7:3 ratio. Prospective prediction of ophthalmopathy was tested in an independent validation cohort of some 19 hyperthyroidism patients and 17 patients who later progressed to ophthalmopathy.

The CDR3 numbers 14 residues from cysteine through phenylalanine. This entry keeps only the CDR3 DNA: 42 bases, framed from base 1. V loses 0 bases, J loses 2 bases, and the germline ends lie 10 bases apart. CDR1 and CDR2 are read off the germline V gene as SQVTM and ANQGSEA. Amplification of TCR beta CDR3 regions was carried out from RNA transcripts. The first round of RT-PCR for the TCR CDR3 was performed with the HTBI primer set and the Qiagen OneStep RT-PCR kit. A second multiplex PCR round built the libraries, followed by size selection and purification. Paired-end sequencing of the libraries was performed with 100 bp reads on an Illumina HiSeq2000. From the authors' description of their analysis: Raw data were processed with SOAPnuke, discarding reads with adapters, uncalled bases, mean Phred below 15, or no exact constant-primer or identifier match. COPE v1.2.5 was used to merge high-quality paired reads, and clonotypes were defined as unique nucleotide sequences. Clonotypes were aligned to IMGT TRBV, TRBD and TRBJ reference segments using MiTCR v1.1. The analysis included only V-J combinations with a frequency above 0.0001, which together covered 99.2% of the repertoires. A TCS score was defined as the ratio between F50 (clonal expansion) and ExV (chaos), using BLOSUM62-based TCRdist between CDR3 peptides within each V-J. Welch's t-statistics and random forest reduced some 510 V-J features to some 14, which were used in a naive Bayes classifier (R e1071). The public reads were run again by TCRdb, first through fastp at Q25 and then through MiXCR, and only productive beta chains were kept. Rows with one shared CDR3 protein collapse into an entry with the most common genes and DNA. The authors' filters were not applied to this entry. Counted in this sample were around 300,000 distinct CDR3 sequences; 22% of them appeared once. Clones ranked in the top ten supply 50% to 75% of the sample.

Ophthalmopathy patients had moderately to severely active disease, Clinical Activity Score of at least 3, NOSPECS grade of at least 4, and duration under 3 months. Patients with uncontrolled infections, other autoimmune diseases, pregnancy or lactation were excluded. Clinical symptoms, serum thyroxine and TRAb, thyroid ultrasound, and orbital computed tomography formed the basis for the diagnoses. Ficoll-Paque density gradient centrifugation was used to isolate PBMCs from 8.5 to 10 ml of fresh peripheral blood. Total RNA was extracted with Trizol reagent, and quality was checked on an Agilent 2100 Bioanalyzer. Details on this clonotype: The antigen it binds to is not known. Qualities for individual bases were not recorded, and no much larger clone is one base off.

Study-wide conclusions, independent of this receptor: No statistical method was used to set the sample size in advance, and investigators knew the group allocation. Most expanded thyroid clonotypes (frequency above 0.001) were also detected in blood, suggesting blood repertoires may reflect thyroid immune responses. In validation, the model predicted progression to ophthalmopathy a median of around six months before onset, with roughly 71% sensitivity and 72.22% specificity. In cross-validation, a model built on a 13 V-J signature told ophthalmopathy apart from stable hyperthyroidism with 87.88% sensitivity and roughly 82% specificity, and in testing the same model reached 80%/75%.

The sequence links TRBV29-1 to TRBJ2-5; the D gene is unclear. The sequence came from a man aged 30-40 years with Graves' ophthalmopathy. The sequencing sample was made of blood. The bases are TGCAGCGTTGAAGATCGGGCTCGGCAAGAGACCCAGTACTTC. Its protein reads: CSVEDRARQETQYF.